This is a list of T cell receptor beta chains from one sample in a study of blood T cell repertoires in COVID-19. Sequenced by immunoSEQ multiplex PCR; TCRdb stores in-frame clones only, minus some. This table holds fewer than 250,000 clones, more than 85% found once. Sequenced sample: peripheral blood. Receptors were obtained from a man between 60 and 75 years old with COVID-19, enrolled during active disease. Each CDR3 is given with its conserved first and last residue. A D gene is named only where the DNA matches it firmly. Clone size, where shown, is once, few, many, or a class for clones that have expanded.

v_gene	j_gene	abundance	len	d_gene	CDR3aa	CDR3nt
TRBV27	TRBJ1-6	few	17	-	CASSSRSVGSYNSPLHF	TGTGCCAGCAGTTCGCGGTCGGTTGGTTCTTATAATTCACCCCTCCACTTT
TRBV3-1/TRBV3-2	TRBJ1-2	-	13	-	CASSQGDSYGYTF	TGTGCCAGCAGCCAAGGAGATTCCTATGGCTACACCTTC
TRBV21-1	TRBJ1-6	-	12	-	CASSKATGPLHF	TGTGCCAGCAGCAAAGCGACGGGACCCCTCCACTTT
TRBV6-2/TRBV6-3	TRBJ2-3	-	16	TRBD2	CASSYPSGRVSDTQYF	TGTGCCAGCAGTTACCCAAGCGGGAGGGTTTCAGATACGCAGTATTTT
TRBV11-2	TRBJ2-5	once	16	-	CASSLRVTPGGETQYF	TGTGCCAGCAGCCTTAGAGTGACCCCAGGAGGAGAGACCCAGTACTTC
TRBV20-1	TRBJ2-1	-	15	-	CSASGGSSSYNEQFF	TGCAGTGCAAGTGGCGGGTCTAGCTCCTACAATGAGCAGTTCTTC
TRBV9	TRBJ2-3	-	14	-	CASSVGQFTDTQYF	TGTGCCAGCAGCGTAGGGCAGTTCACAGATACGCAGTATTTT
TRBV6-1	TRBJ2-3	-	15	-	CASSERAGVTDTQYF	TGTGCCAGCAGTGAACGGGCAGGGGTCACAGATACGCAGTATTTT
TRBV6-1	TRBJ1-2	-	15	-	CASSEKRGTNYGYTF	TGTGCCAGCAGTGAAAAAAGGGGAACTAACTATGGCTACACCTTC
TRBV5-4	TRBJ1-1	-	14	-	CASSLEGVNTEAFF	TGTGCCAGCAGCTTGGAAGGAGTGAACACTGAAGCTTTCTTT
TRBV3-1/TRBV3-2	TRBJ1-1	-	14	-	CASSQGHFNTEAFF	TGTGCCAGCAGCCAAGGACACTTCAACACTGAAGCTTTCTTT
TRBV29-1	TRBJ1-2	-	10	-	CSVDGGGYTF	TGCAGCGTTGACGGGGGGGGCTACACCTTC
TRBV5-1	TRBJ1-2	-	13	-	CASSLVGARGYTF	TGCGCCAGCAGCTTGGTGGGGGCTCGGGGCTACACCTTC
TRBV11-2	TRBJ2-2	-	15	-	CASSLGRANTGELFF	TGTGCCAGCAGCTTAGGAAGAGCGAACACCGGGGAGCTGTTTTTT
TRBV19	TRBJ1-1	-	16	-	CASSTLPRTMNTEAFF	TGTGCCAGTAGTACGTTACCAAGGACAATGAACACTGAAGCTTTCTTT
TRBV19	TRBJ1-5	-	12	-	CASTTPNQPQHF	TGTGCCAGTACCACACCTAATCAGCCCCAGCATTTT
TRBV11-2	TRBJ2-6	-	15	-	CASSSETGGANVLTF	TGTGCCAGCAGCTCCGAAACGGGTGGGGCCAACGTCCTGACTTTC
TRBV28	TRBJ1-6	-	14	TRBD1	CASNLDRGKLPLHF	TGTGCCAGCAACTTAGACAGGGGGAAATTACCCCTCCACTTT
TRBV27	TRBJ1-5	-	15	-	CASSFLGLRSQPQHF	TGTGCCAGCAGTTTTCTTGGGTTACGGAGTCAGCCCCAGCATTTT
TRBV7-3	TRBJ2-2	-	15	TRBD2	CASSDSGRATGELFF	TGTGCCAGCAGTGATAGCGGGAGGGCCACCGGGGAGCTGTTTTTT
TRBV19	TRBJ2-7	-	15	-	CASSISGGASYEQYF	TGTGCCAGTAGTATATCGGGCGGGGCCTCTTACGAGCAGTACTTC
TRBV4-3	TRBJ2-7	-	15	-	CASSQDREISYEQYF	TGCGCCAGCAGCCAAGATCGCGAGATCTCCTACGAGCAGTACTTC
TRBV3-1/TRBV3-2	TRBJ1-2	-	14	-	CASSQGGSPRGYTF	TGTGCCAGCAGCCAGGGGGGATCCCCCCGCGGCTACACCTTC
TRBV5-5	TRBJ2-7	-	17	TRBD1	CASSFFHSRTGAYEQYF	TGTGCCAGCAGCTTTTTTCATTCTAGGACAGGTGCCTACGAGCAGTACTTC
TRBV7-2	TRBJ2-7	-	15	-	CASSHGWGTYSEQYF	TGTGCCAGCAGCCATGGATGGGGGACTTACTCCGAGCAGTACTTC
TRBV28	TRBJ2-3	-	14	TRBD2	CASKDQAGGHTQYF	TGTGCCAGCAAGGACCAGGCGGGGGGGCATACGCAGTATTTT
TRBV6-5	TRBJ1-2	few	14	TRBD1	CASRPDRGLYGYTF	TGTGCCAGCAGACCGGACAGGGGATTGTATGGCTACACCTTC
TRBV19	TRBJ1-1	-	14	TRBD1	CASRRGSENTEAFF	TGTGCCAGTCGCAGGGGGTCGGAGAACACTGAAGCTTTCTTT
TRBV6-6	TRBJ2-2	-	16	-	CASSYSGSANTGELFF	TGTGCCAGCAGTTACTCGGGCTCTGCGAACACCGGGGAGCTGTTTTTT
TRBV7-9	TRBJ1-2	-	13	-	CASSLSSNYGYTF	TGTGCCAGCAGCTTGTCCTCTAACTATGGCTACACCTTC
TRBV7-3	TRBJ2-7	-	16	TRBD2	CASSLGPSGGPYEQYF	TGTGCCAGCAGCTTAGGTCCTAGCGGGGGTCCCTACGAGCAGTACTTC
TRBV3-1/TRBV3-2	TRBJ1-3	-	15	TRBD1	CASSQQGQETDTIYF	TGTGCCAGCAGCCAACAGGGACAGGAGACCGACACCATATATTTT
TRBV30	TRBJ1-6	-	16	-	CAWSQERRIVNSPLHF	TGTGCCTGGAGCCAAGAGAGAAGAATAGTAAATTCACCCCTCCACTTT
TRBV6-5	TRBJ2-7	-	13	-	CASSYEGAYEQYF	TGTGCCAGCAGTTACGAGGGAGCCTACGAGCAGTACTTC
TRBV3-1/TRBV3-2	TRBJ1-1	-	15	-	CASSQYAGMNTEAFF	TGTGCCAGCAGCCAATATGCAGGGATGAACACTGAAGCTTTCTTT
TRBV6-5	TRBJ1-1	-	15	-	CASSYSGRVNTEAFF	TGTGCCAGCAGTTACTCTGGCAGGGTGAACACTGAAGCTTTCTTT
TRBV2	TRBJ1-1	-	14	TRBD1	CASSLNPGGTEAFF	TGTGCCAGCAGCCTTAATCCAGGGGGCACTGAAGCTTTCTTT
TRBV19	TRBJ1-2	-	14	TRBD1	CASSMGTGFYGYTF	TGTGCCAGTAGTATGGGGACAGGGTTCTATGGCTACACCTTC
TRBV19	TRBJ1-2	-	16	TRBD1	CASNKGQGRSNYGYTF	TGTGCCAGTAATAAGGGACAGGGGAGATCTAACTATGGCTACACCTTC
TRBV10-3	TRBJ1-5	-	16	TRBD1	CAISESPRQGGQPQHF	TGTGCCATCAGTGAGTCTCCCAGACAGGGTGGACAGCCCCAGCATTTT
TRBV6-1	TRBJ2-2	-	15	-	CASSEVRQATGELFF	TGTGCCAGCAGTGAAGTCCGACAGGCAACCGGGGAGCTGTTTTTT
TRBV12-3/TRBV12-4	TRBJ1-1	-	12	-	CASSAFGREAFF	TGTGCCAGCAGCGCCTTCGGGAGGGAAGCTTTCTTT
TRBV11-2	TRBJ1-6	-	14	TRBD1	CASSSQGANSPLHF	TGTGCCAGCAGCTCCCAGGGGGCAAATTCACCCCTCCACTTT
TRBV14	TRBJ2-7	-	12	-	CAIPDSRDEQYF	TGTGCCATACCTGACTCTCGGGACGAGCAGTACTTC
TRBV20-1	TRBJ1-6	-	13	-	CSARVATNSPLHF	TGCAGTGCTCGTGTCGCTACCAATTCACCCCTCCACTTT
TRBV2	TRBJ2-3	-	15	-	CASSGNPSSTDTQYF	TGTGCCAGCAGTGGTAATCCCTCTAGCACAGATACGCAGTATTTT
TRBV19	TRBJ1-5	-	16	TRBD1	CASTPDRGLNNQPQHF	TGTGCCAGTACCCCGGACAGGGGGCTTAACAATCAGCCCCAGCATTTT
TRBV11-3	TRBJ2-1	few	15	TRBD1	CASSQGTGLGYEQFF	TGTGCCAGCAGCCAAGGGACAGGTCTCGGGTATGAGCAGTTCTTC
TRBV24-1	TRBJ1-5	once	14	-	CATSDLPQGAPQHF	TGTGCCACCAGTGACCTTCCCCAGGGTGCGCCCCAGCATTTT
TRBV5-5	TRBJ2-1	-	17	TRBD2	CASSQRTSGTSYNEQFF	TGTGCCAGCAGCCAAAGGACTAGCGGGACTTCCTACAATGAGCAGTTCTTC
TRBV10-3	TRBJ1-2	-	14	TRBD1	CAISGGTANYGYTF	TGTGCCATCAGTGGGGGGACAGCTAACTATGGCTACACCTTC
TRBV18	TRBJ2-7	-	15	TRBD1	CASSPPGQIQYEQYF	TGTGCCAGCTCACCACCGGGACAGATACAATACGAGCAGTACTTC
TRBV11-2	TRBJ1-1	-	16	-	CASSLVVWTDNTEAFF	TGTGCCAGCAGCTTAGTCGTTTGGACAGACAACACTGAAGCTTTCTTT
TRBV24-1	TRBJ2-2	-	14	-	CATSDPRVTGELFF	TGTGCCACCAGTGATCCCAGGGTCACCGGGGAGCTGTTTTTT
TRBV7-2	TRBJ1-6	-	16	-	CASSLGEYRDNSPLHF	TGTGCCAGCAGCTTAGGGGAGTACAGGGATAATTCACCCCTCCACTTT
TRBV27	TRBJ2-1	-	17	TRBD2	CASSPRASGRVVNEQFF	TGTGCCAGCAGTCCCCGGGCTAGCGGGAGAGTGGTCAATGAGCAGTTCTTC
TRBV15	TRBJ1-3	few	16	-	CATSREQVFDGNTIYF	TGTGCCACCAGCAGAGAGCAGGTCTTTGATGGAAACACCATATATTTT